One sample yielded the 29 T cell receptor beta chains listed below, sequenced in a study of cytomegalovirus exposure and HLA in healthy donors. This PCR relied on a set of 60 Vbeta primers and 13 Jbeta primers. Data came from immunoSEQ multiplex PCR; TCRdb stores just in-frame clones and leaves some out. The sample has over 80,000 clones, about 67% seen once. Sequences were obtained from PBMCs. These receptors all come from a young woman in good health and CMV-seropositive.

The rearrangement uses TRBV28 and TRBJ2-3; perhaps TRBD2 as D (6 bases). Trimming cost V 6 bases and J 3 bases, with 13 bases left between them. The CDR3 sequence is 14 residues long. In germline, CDR1 is MDHEN, CDR2 SYDVKM. CDR3 loop: CASSQPGGTDTQYF. For the CDR3, the DNA is TGTGCCAGCAGCCAACCTGGAGGGACAGATACGCAGTATTTT.

J is TRBJ2-3 and V is TRBV5-5; the match to TRBD2 covers 8 bases. The CDR3 covers 13 residues. CDR1 is SGHKS and CDR2 is YYEKEE in the germline V gene (reference sequence). Germline trimming cut 5 bases from V and 1 base from J; bases unmatched to any gene: 0. The CDR3 is CASRTSGTDTQYF. Written as DNA, the CDR3 is TGTGCCAGCAGGACTAGCGGCACAGATACGCAGTATTTT.

This chain's CDR3 is CASSLRGAGGSYEQYF. CDR3 coding DNA: TGTGCCAGCAGCTTAAGGGGAGCAGGGGGCTCCTACGAGCAGTACTTC. This chain connects TRBV11-2 to TRBJ2-7; 7 bases align to TRBD1. Germline V CDR1 and CDR2: SGHAT, FQNNGV. After removal of 2 bases from V and 0 bases from J, the junction contained 7 bases not matched to a gene. There are 16 residues in the CDR3.

In its sample, this clone was seen once. The CDR3 nucleotides read TGCGCCAGCAGCCCCGGGACAGGCTCTAACTATGGCTACACCTTC. Its translation is CASSPGTGSNYGYTF. This chain uses TRBV5-1 with TRBJ1-2; 8 bases fit TRBD1. There are 15 residues in the CDR3. The trim removed 4 bases at V and 0 bases at J, leaving 5 bases unmatched. Looked up from germline, CDR1 is SGHRS and CDR2 is YFSETQ.

V usage is TRBV2 and J usage is TRBJ2-1, with a possible D match to TRBD2 (6 bases). V gave up 2 bases and J gave up 8 bases, with 22 bases separating them. The CDR3 contains 17 residues. Germline CDR1 is SNHLY and CDR2 is FYNNEI. As DNA, the CDR3 is TGTGCCAGCAGTGAAAGGAGGGCACTACGGGGCAGCGATGAGCAGTTCTTC. The encoded protein is CASSERRALRGSDEQFF.

CDR3 loop: CASSGLAEAGTQYF. DNA for the CDR3: TGTGCCAGTAGCGGACTAGCGGAGGCTGGTACGCAGTATTTT. This rearrangement joins TRBV19 to TRBJ2-3; TRBD2 aligns across 10 bases. The CDR3 is 14 residues long. The V gene end was trimmed by 6 bases and the J gene end by 8 bases; junction bases not matched to a gene: 8. Germline-derived CDR1 and CDR2 are LNHDA and SQIVND (reference sequence).

This sequence joins TRBV2 and TRBJ2-5; TRBD2 agrees at 7 bases. The V gene end was trimmed by 6 bases and the J gene end by 4 bases; junction bases not matched to a gene: 8. Per germline, CDR1 SNHLY and CDR2 FYNNEI. The CDR3 has 14 residues. The CDR3 reads CASSPRTSRETQYF. The CDR3 DNA follows: TGTGCCAGCAGCCCACGGACTAGTCGAGAGACCCAGTACTTC.

J is TRBJ1-5 and V is TRBV18; a weak D match, TRBD1 (6 bases). Germline V lookup: CDR1 KGHSH, CDR2 LQKENI. Trimming pared 4 bases from V and 0 bases from J, leaving 7 bases between. The CDR3 has 14 amino acids. The CDR3 spells CASSRTDSNQPQHF. Here the CDR3 DNA reads TGTGCCAGCTCACGGACAGATAGCAATCAGCCCCAGCATTTT. The full variable domain, its missing parts supplied by reference TRBV18 and TRBJ1-5, is NAGVMQNPRHLVRRRGQEARLRCSPMKGHSHVYWYRQLPEEGLKFMVYLQKENIIDESGMPKERFSAEFPKEGPSILRIQQVVRGDSAAYFCASSRTDSNQPQHFGDGTRLSIL.

In its sample, this clone was seen a few times. The chain is built from TRBV19 and TRBJ2-2, with a weak D call TRBD1 (5 bases). Germline V gene data show CDR1 as LNHDA and CDR2 as SQIVND (reference sequence). This CDR3 is built from 16 residues. The germline V and J ends were trimmed by 1 base and 1 base, with 10 bases remaining between them. The CDR3 bases are TGTGCCAGTAGTATAGTTACAGGCGGGAACACCGGGGAGCTGTTTTTT. It codes for CASSIVTGGNTGELFF.

The rearrangement links TRBV5-1 to TRBJ2-7; D might be TRBD1 (6 bases). The CDR3 is 14 amino acids. Trimming stripped 1 base from V and 0 bases from J, with 8 bases between. Germline V lookup: CDR1 SGHRS, CDR2 YFSETQ. CDR3 sequence (DNA): TGCGCCAGCAGCTTGACAGGGAGCTCCTACGAGCAGTACTTC. It is translated as CASSLTGSSYEQYF.

The chain joins TRBV7-9 to TRBJ2-1; D perhaps matches TRBD1 (6 bases). The germline CDR1 and CDR2 sequences are SEHNR and FQNEAQ (reference sequence). With 2 bases removed from V and 8 bases from J, the gap between germline ends came to 10 bases. The CDR3 runs to 13 residues. The chain's CDR3 is CASSLRGIDEQFF. DNA of the CDR3: TGTGCCAGCAGCTTAAGGGGGATCGATGAGCAGTTCTTC.

The genes are TRBV5-6 and TRBJ2-5, with 8 bases identical to TRBD1. The germline CDR1 and CDR2 sequences are SGHDT and YYEEEE. With V trimmed by 4 bases and J by 7 bases, 6 bases remained unmatched. The CDR3 runs 13 residues. The CDR3 DNA reads as TGTGCCAGCAGCATCAGGACAGGGCGGACCCAGTACTTC. Its translation is CASSIRTGRTQYF. The complete variable domain, with remaining parts taken from reference TRBV5-6 and TRBJ2-5, reads DAGVTQSPTHLIKTRGQQVTLRCSPKSGHDTVSWYQQALGQGPQFIFQYYEEEERQRGNFPDRFSGHQFPNYSSELNVNALLLGDSALYLCASSIRTGRTQYFGPGTRLLVL.

This CDR3 is CAISSWDRPNTEAFF. The CDR3 DNA reads TGTGCCATCAGCTCCTGGGACAGGCCGAACACTGAAGCTTTCTTT. The chain joins TRBV10-3 to TRBJ1-1; TRBD1 matches 8 bases. The junction had 7 bases not matched to a gene; V was cut back by 6 bases and J by 1 base. The CDR3 has 15 residues. Germline V gene data show CDR1 as ENHRY and CDR2 as SYGVKD.

CDR3 loop: CASKDGTADTGELFF. In nucleotides, the CDR3 is TGCGCCAGCAAGGACGGAACAGCGGACACCGGGGAGCTGTTTTTT. V gene TRBV5-1 combines with J gene TRBJ2-2; weak D call: TRBD2 (5 bases). The CDR3 loop spans 15 amino acids. Germline assignment: CDR1 SGHRS and CDR2 YFSETQ. The V end was cut by 6 bases, the J end by 3 bases, with 15 bases between.

In its sample, this clone was seen a few times. The chain carries TRBV4-1 and TRBJ1-1, with a weak D call TRBD1 (5 bases). Trimming left V 0 bases short and J 7 bases short, with 6 bases between. Germline CDR1 MGHRA, CDR2 YSYEKL. This CDR3 has 12 amino acids. This CDR3 is CASSQDQGEAFF. The DNA for the CDR3 is TGCGCCAGCAGCCAAGACCAGGGTGAAGCTTTCTTT.

V and J are TRBV2 and TRBJ2-7, with D perhaps TRBD1 (6 bases). Germline V gene sequence: CDR1 SNHLY, CDR2 FYNNEI. This CDR3 has 12 amino acids. V was trimmed by 5 bases and J by 6 bases, leaving 11 bases between them. CDR3 nucleotides: TGTGCCAGCAGTTTACAGGGTTCCGAGCAGTACTTC. Amino acids: CASSLQGSEQYF. Full variable domain (rest looked up from reference TRBV2 and TRBJ2-7): EPEVTQTPSHQVTQMGQEVILRCVPISNHLYFYWYRQILGQKVEFLVSFYNNEISEKSEIFDDQFSVERPDGSNFTLKIRSTKLEDSAMYFCASSLQGSEQYFGPGTRLTVT.

The genes are TRBV7-9 and TRBJ2-5; 8 nucleotides line up with TRBD1. J lost 5 bases, V lost 5 bases, and 10 bases had no gene match. Germline V CDR1 and CDR2: SEHNR, FQNEAQ (reference sequence). This CDR3 is built from 15 residues. The CDR3 protein is CASSPSTGAAETQYF. CDR3 coding DNA: TGTGCCAGCAGCCCCTCGACAGGGGCGGCGGAGACCCAGTACTTC.

This clone was detected only once. The chain employs TRBV6-5 and TRBJ2-3, with D possibly being TRBD2 (6 bases). Germline loops: CDR1 MNHEY, CDR2 SVGAGI. Trimming left V 7 bases short and J 2 bases short, with 13 bases between. CDR3 length: 14 residues. CDR3 in DNA: TGTGCCAGCACCCCGGGGGTCCCCACAGATACGCAGTATTTT. Amino acid sequence: CASTPGVPTDTQYF.

This clone was picked up a small number of times. The chain employs TRBV13 and TRBJ1-2, with a weak D call TRBD1 (6 bases). Germline CDR1 and CDR2: PRHDT and FYEKMQ (reference sequence). The CDR3 is made up of 14 amino acids. V lost 2 bases and J lost 6, with 13 bases in between. The CDR3 sequence is CASSLFAGVDGYTF. The CDR3 coding sequence is TGTGCCAGCAGCTTATTTGCAGGGGTGGATGGCTACACCTTC. Supplemented by reference TRBV13 and TRBJ1-2, the full variable domain reads AAGVIQSPRHLIKEKRETATLKCYPIPRHDTVYWYQQGPGQDPQFLISFYEKMQSDKGSIPDRFSAQQFSDYHSELNMSSLELGDSALYFCASSLFAGVDGYTFGSGTRLTVV.

In its sample, this clone was seen once. The J gene is TRBJ2-5, the V gene TRBV7-8; tentative D call: TRBD2 (5 bases). The CDR3 is 14 residues long. Germline CDR1 reads SGHVS; CDR2 reads FQNEAQ. Trimming shortened V by 5 bases and J by 2 bases, and 12 bases separated the two germline ends. The CDR3: CASSLAGNQETQYF. The CDR3 nucleotides are TGTGCCAGCAGCCTTGCGGGTAATCAAGAGACCCAGTACTTC.

This chain connects TRBV7-3 to TRBJ2-5, with 9 bases fitting TRBD2. The CDR3 length is 17 residues. Germline values: CDR1 SGHTA, CDR2 FQGTGA. The ends lost 5 bases at V and 5 bases at J; junction bases unmatched: 15. CDR3 region: CASSGGGAGGAEETQYF. As DNA, the CDR3 is TGTGCCAGCAGCGGAGGTGGGGCGGGGGGGGCGGAGGAGACCCAGTACTTC.

The sample holds a few counts of this clone. J is TRBJ1-6 and V is TRBV11-2; no reliable D call. CDR1 is SGHAT, CDR2 FQNNGV, per germline. This CDR3 contains 14 residues. Trimming took off 0 bases at V and 9 bases at J, with 9 bases between the two ends. In DNA, the CDR3 is TGTGCCAGCAGCTTAGAGAGCGAGGCTTCACCCCTCCACTTT. Protein product: CASSLESEASPLHF.

The rearrangement joins TRBV27 to TRBJ1-4; 7 bases agree with TRBD1. Germline CDR1 and CDR2: MNHEY and SMNVEV (reference sequence). The CDR3 contains 15 residues. Trimming removed 5 bases from V and 8 bases from J; junction bases left unmatched: 11. For the CDR3, the DNA is TGTGCCAGCAGTCCGCACAGGGGAATCGGGGAAAAACTGTTTTTT. Translated: CASSPHRGIGEKLFF.

The chain combines TRBV9 with TRBJ1-1; D is ambiguous. The CDR3 spans 13 residues. Germline-derived CDR1 and CDR2 are SGDLS and YYNGEE. The V end was cut by 0 bases, the J end by 7 bases, with 10 bases between. Written as DNA, the CDR3 is TGTGCCAGCAGCGTAGAGAGGGAGGATGAAGCTTTCTTT. Translating gives CASSVEREDEAFF.

The rearrangement joins TRBV6-1 to TRBJ1-5; perhaps TRBD1 as D (6 bases). The V end was cut by 0 bases, the J end by 7 bases, with 13 bases between. CDR3 size: 15 residues. Per the germline V gene, CDR1 is MNHNS and CDR2 is SASEGT. The CDR3: CASSEAPGGRQPQHF. CDR3 DNA sequence: TGTGCCAGCAGTGAAGCGCCGGGGGGCCGGCAGCCCCAGCATTTT.

The CDR3 protein is CASSGWREDEQFF. DNA for the CDR3: TGCGCCAGCAGCGGTTGGAGGGAGGATGAGCAGTTCTTC. The chain is built from TRBV5-1 and TRBJ2-1, with D possibly being TRBD2 (6 bases). Germline V CDR1 and CDR2: SGHRS, YFSETQ. The CDR3 has 13 amino acids. V was cut by 4 bases and J by 8 bases, with 13 bases left in between.

This sequence joins TRBV7-9 and TRBJ1-4; possibly TRBD1 for D (5 bases). The V gene's germline CDR1 is SEHNR and CDR2 FQNEAQ (reference sequence). The CDR3 has 15 amino acids. V dropped 0 bases and J dropped 7 bases, with 12 bases sitting between them. CDR3 loop: CASSLAQGVGEKLFF. CDR3 DNA: TGTGCCAGCAGCTTAGCGCAGGGCGTTGGTGAAAAACTGTTTTTT.

This clone was detected only once. The V and J genes are TRBV14 and TRBJ1-2, with TRBD1 matching 10 bases. V was pared by 2 bases and J by 6 bases, with 6 bases of the junction left unmatched. The germline V gene has CDR1 SGHDN and CDR2 FVKESK. The CDR3 covers 15 residues. The CDR3 sequence: CASSQTRDRGHGYTF. The CDR3 region has the DNA TGTGCCAGCAGCCAAACAAGGGACAGGGGCCATGGCTACACCTTC.

This clone was found a few times. The chain joins TRBV4-3 to TRBJ1-5; D remains unclear. Trimming took 0 bases from V and 2 from J, leaving 11 bases between them. There are 16 residues in the CDR3. In germline, CDR1 is LGHNA, CDR2 YSLEER. The CDR3 is CASSQDYGGGNQPQHF. The CDR3 DNA reads as TGCGCCAGCAGCCAAGACTATGGTGGTGGCAATCAGCCCCAGCATTTT.